This entry lists 5 T cell receptor beta chains sequenced from one sample in a study of somatic mutations in cytotoxic T cells in rheumatoid arthritis. Sequenced by immunoSEQ multiplex PCR; TCRdb stores in-frame clones only, minus some. The data hold some 30,000 clones, with more than 75% observed a single time. The specimen sequenced was CD8+ T cells sorted from blood. The receptors were sampled from an adult with rheumatoid arthritis.

The chain uses TRBV28 and TRBJ1-2, with D perhaps matching TRBD1 (5 bases). The CDR3 has 14 amino acids. Per the germline V gene, CDR1 is MDHEN and CDR2 is SYDVKM. Trimming stripped 6 bases from V and 1 base from J, with 12 bases between. CDR3 in amino acids: CASSLGQRNYGYTF. CDR3 nucleotides: TGTGCCAGCAGCCTGGGGCAGCGTAACTATGGCTACACCTTC.

The chain links TRBV14 to TRBJ1-3; D gene uncertain. Germline V lookup: CDR1 SGHDN, CDR2 FVKESK. Trimming cost V 0 bases and J 0 bases, with 6 bases left between them. CDR3 length: 15 amino acids. The CDR3 region is CASSQDRVSGNTIYF. In DNA, the CDR3 is TGTGCCAGCAGCCAAGATAGGGTCTCTGGAAACACCATATATTTT.

This chain connects TRBV5-4 to TRBJ2-3; the match to TRBD2 covers 7 bases. The CDR3 runs 15 residues. Unmatched junction bases numbered 5, after V lost 2 bases and J lost 2 bases. Germline CDR1 SGHNT, CDR2 YYREEE (reference sequence). The CDR3 bases are TGTGCCAGCAGCTTATTGGGGGGGAACACAGATACGCAGTATTTT. Encoded protein: CASSLLGGNTDTQYF. Using reference TRBV5-4 and TRBJ2-3 for the parts outside the CDR3, the full variable domain is ETGVTQSPTHLIKTRGQQVTLRCSSQSGHNTVSWYQQALGQGPQFIFQYYREEENGRGNFPPRFSGLQFPNYSSELNVNALELDDSALYLCASSLLGGNTDTQYFGPGTRLTVL.

The rearrangement links TRBV19 to TRBJ1-5, with TRBD1 matching over 7 bases. Looked up from germline, CDR1 is LNHDA and CDR2 is SQIVND (reference sequence). J was trimmed by 1 base and V by 1 base; bases with no gene match: 13. The CDR3 is made up of 19 amino acids. The CDR3 loop is CASSIVDRDPIWSNQPQHF. In DNA, the CDR3 is TGTGCCAGTAGTATAGTAGACAGGGACCCTATTTGGAGCAATCAGCCCCAGCATTTT.

The chain uses TRBV12-1 and TRBJ2-1. TRBV12-1 is a pseudogene locus. The CDR3 is 13 residues long. Written as DNA, the CDR3 is TGTGCCAGCAGCTCCGAGCAGCACAATGAGCAGTTCTTC. It is translated as CASSSEQHNEQFF.